These 23 T cell receptor beta chains were sequenced from one sample in a study of T cell responses to AZD1222 COVID-19 vaccine. Libraries were prepared by immunoSEQ multiplex PCR; TCRdb keeps only in-frame clonotypes and omits some of them. This table has 120,000 to 150,000 clones, 80% to 90% appearing once. The specimen comprised peripheral blood, sampled on day 0 of AZD1222 vaccination. The receptors derive from an adult in good health.

This rearrangement joins TRBV19 to TRBJ1-5; weak D call: TRBD1 (6 bases). Trimming stripped 5 bases from V and 3 bases from J, with 17 bases between. This CDR3 contains 16 residues. Germline CDR1 LNHDA, CDR2 SQIVND (reference sequence). This chain's CDR3 is CASSSGQNIANQPQHF. The CDR3 nucleotides read TGTGCCAGTAGTTCCGGACAGAATATAGCCAATCAGCCCCAGCATTTT.

The chain carries TRBV30 and TRBJ1-2; 7 bases are shared with TRBD1. The length of the CDR3 is 10 residues. CDR1 is GTSNPN, CDR2 SVGIG, per germline (reference sequence). The V gene end was trimmed by 8 bases and the J gene end by 5 bases; junction bases not matched to a gene: 2. Here the CDR3 reads CAVGQYGYTF. The CDR3 DNA follows: TGTGCCGTGGGACAGTATGGCTACACCTTC.

This rearrangement joins TRBV7-3 to TRBJ1-1; a possible D gene is TRBD1 (5 bases). Looked up from germline, CDR1 is SGHTA and CDR2 is FQGTGA. V lost 1 base to trimming and J lost 5 bases, with 11 bases between them. The CDR3 totals 14 residues. This chain's CDR3 is CASSLMGGKTEAFF. In nucleotides, the CDR3 is TGTGCCAGCAGCTTAATGGGGGGGAAGACTGAAGCTTTCTTT.

The chain has TRBV27 and TRBJ1-5, with D possibly matching TRBD1 (5 bases). Trimming cost V 4 bases and J 6 bases, with 16 bases left between them. Germline values: CDR1 MNHEY, CDR2 SMNVEV (reference sequence). The length of the CDR3 is 15 residues. The CDR3, as DNA: TGTGCCAGCAGTTCGGGGGGTTGGGTTACTCAGCCCCAGCATTTT. Residues: CASSSGGWVTQPQHF.

This clone has only one observation. This sequence joins TRBV6-5 and TRBJ1-2; the match to TRBD1 covers 8 bases. The CDR3 contains 14 residues. Germline values: CDR1 MNHEY, CDR2 SVGAGI. V dropped 6 bases and J dropped 7; count of bases not matched to a gene: 10. The DNA for the CDR3 is TGTGCCAGCAGACTGACAGGGGCAGTTGGTGGCTACACCTTC. This sequence encodes CASRLTGAVGGYTF.

Of note for this clone: This CDR3 is also generated by other DNA sequences in the sample. The genes are TRBV4-1 and TRBJ1-2; D remains unclear. The germline gives CDR1 MGHRA, CDR2 YSYEKL. The CDR3 extends over 12 amino acids. V lost 3 bases to trimming and J lost 0 bases, with 2 bases between them. The CDR3 sequence: CASSQANYGYTF. The CDR3 bases are TGCGCCAGCAGCCAGGCTAACTATGGCTACACCTTC.

The rearrangement joins TRBV25-1 to TRBJ1-3, with unresolved D. Looked up from germline, CDR1 is MGHDK and CDR2 is SYGVNS. V was clipped by 8 bases and J by 0 bases, with 5 bases between them. The CDR3 is 12 residues long. CDR3: CASESSGNTIYF. DNA of the CDR3: TGTGCCAGCGAAAGCTCTGGAAACACCATATATTTT.

The chain employs TRBV9 and TRBJ2-1; 12 positions match TRBD2. Germline V gives CDR1 SGDLS, CDR2 YYNGEE. The CDR3 totals 17 residues. The trim removed 0 bases at V and 6 bases at J, leaving 7 bases unmatched. DNA for the CDR3: TGTGCCAGCAGCGTAGGACTAGCGGGAGAGGCCCCCAATGAGCAGTTCTTC. Its translation: CASSVGLAGEAPNEQFF.

This chain uses TRBV20-1 with TRBJ2-1, with a possible D match to TRBD2 (5 bases). This CDR3 contains 11 residues. CDR1 DFQATT and CDR2 SNEGSKA come from the germline V gene (reference sequence). The CDR3 DNA reads TGCAGCACGGAGGACTACAATGAGCAGTTCTTC. Translated: CSTEDYNEQFF.

V usage is TRBV28 and J usage is TRBJ1-5, with TRBD1 as a possible D gene (6 bases). The germline CDR1 and CDR2 sequences are MDHEN and SYDVKM. The V gene lost 10 bases and the J gene lost 0 bases, with 10 bases spanning the gap. The CDR3 is 13 amino acids. CDR3 protein: CAIQGYSNQPQHF. The CDR3, as DNA: TGTGCCATACAGGGATATAGCAATCAGCCCCAGCATTTT.

The chain combines TRBV6-2 or TRBV6-3 with TRBJ2-3, with a weak D call TRBD1 (7 bases). The germline gives CDR1 MNHEY, CDR2 SVGEGT. This CDR3 is built from 14 residues. Trimming pared 6 bases from V and 4 bases from J, leaving 14 bases between. The CDR3 protein is CASSRGGGADTQYF. The CDR3 DNA sequence: TGTGCCAGCAGCCGTGGAGGGGGCGCAGATACGCAGTATTTT.

The V call is TRBV3-1 (or the pseudogene TRBV3-2), the J call TRBJ1-5; 8 bases match TRBD1. Germline CDR1 is LGHDT and CDR2 is YNNKEL (reference sequence). V gave up 2 bases and J gave up 3 bases; unmatched junction bases: 3. CDR3 size: 15 residues. The CDR3 DNA is TGTGCCAGCAGCCAACAGGGACAGGCCAATCAGCCCCAGCATTTT. Its protein is CASSQQGQANQPQHF.

The CDR3: CASSWGTPGGVNYGYTF. The CDR3 region has the DNA TGTGCCAGCAGCTGGGGGACCCCCGGTGGGGTTAACTATGGCTACACCTTC. The V call is TRBV5-4, the J call TRBJ1-2; perhaps TRBD1 as D (5 bases). V lost 3 bases and J 1 base, leaving 19 bases between the germline ends. Per germline, CDR1 SGHNT and CDR2 YYREEE (reference sequence). This CDR3 comprises 17 residues.

The chain carries TRBV16 and TRBJ2-2; possibly TRBD1 for D (5 bases). CDR3 length: 15 amino acids. Trimming cost V 1 base and J 2 bases, with 8 bases left between them. CDR1 and CDR2 (germline): KGHSY, FQNENV. CDR3 residues: CASSQFQGNTGELFF. CDR3 sequence (DNA): TGTGCCAGCAGCCAATTCCAGGGCAACACCGGGGAGCTGTTTTTT.

J is TRBJ1-1 and V is TRBV5-4; TRBD1 agrees at 7 bases. Germline lookup yields CDR1 SGHNT and CDR2 YYREEE (reference sequence). This CDR3 comprises 15 residues. The V and J ends lost 5 bases and 0 bases, in that order; junction bases with no gene match: 7. CDR3 protein: CASRMVQGMNTEAFF. As DNA, the CDR3 is TGTGCCAGCAGAATGGTACAGGGGATGAACACTGAAGCTTTCTTT.

The rearrangement joins TRBV2 to TRBJ2-7; no clear D. Deletions cut 6 bases from V and 0 bases from J, with 9 bases between. Germline CDR1 reads SNHLY; CDR2 reads FYNNEI. The CDR3 spans 13 residues. CDR3 loop: CASRKSPSYEQYF. CDR3 nucleotide sequence: TGTGCCAGCAGGAAATCTCCCTCCTACGAGCAGTACTTC.

This clone was picked up a small number of times. V is TRBV27 and J is TRBJ1-6; TRBD1 is a possible D gene (5 bases). Per the germline V gene, CDR1 is MNHEY and CDR2 is SMNVEV (reference sequence). This CDR3 has 16 residues. The V gene lost 1 base and the J gene lost 7 bases, with 14 bases spanning the gap. In DNA form, the CDR3 reads TGTGCCAGCAGTTTATTGGGGCGCGCCATCAATTCACCCCTCCACTTT. This gives the protein CASSLLGRAINSPLHF.

J is TRBJ1-2 and V is TRBV19, with TRBD1 as a possible D gene (5 bases). Trimming took off 6 bases at V and 4 bases at J, with 21 bases between the two ends. Germline V gene data show CDR1 as LNHDA and CDR2 as SQIVND (reference sequence). The CDR3 length is 16 residues. The DNA for the CDR3 is TGTGCCAGTAGCCCTACCGCGGGACGGAAAATCTATGGCTACACCTTC. As protein: CASSPTAGRKIYGYTF.

The V call is TRBV6-2 or TRBV6-3, the J call TRBJ1-1, with D unclear. The CDR3 extends over 16 amino acids. CDR1 is MNHEY and CDR2 is SVGEGT in the germline V gene. V lost 2 bases to trimming and J lost 1 base, with 14 bases between them. The CDR3 protein is CASSYVLGRWNTEAFF. CDR3 DNA sequence: TGTGCCAGCAGTTACGTCCTTGGACGGTGGAACACTGAAGCTTTCTTT.

V usage is TRBV6-5 and J usage is TRBJ1-2; TRBD1 matches at 7 bases. Trimming cost V 2 bases and J 3 bases; bases outside gene matches: 6. This CDR3 comprises 15 residues. Germline V lookup: CDR1 MNHEY, CDR2 SVGAGI. The CDR3 spells CASSYGSGGDYGYTF. The CDR3 coding sequence is TGTGCCAGCAGTTACGGGTCAGGGGGAGACTATGGCTACACCTTC.

The J gene is TRBJ2-6, the V gene TRBV27; no reliable D call. The CDR3 covers 12 residues. Trimming shortened V by 9 bases and J by 2 bases, and 5 bases separated the two germline ends. CDR1 is MNHEY, CDR2 SMNVEV, per germline (reference sequence). CDR3 amino acids: CASSAGANVLTF. The CDR3 DNA sequence: TGTGCCAGTTCCGCTGGGGCCAACGTCCTGACTTTC.

CDR3 sequence: CASSIRAGGYNEQFF. Here the CDR3 DNA reads TGTGCCAGTAGTATCCGGGCGGGGGGGTACAATGAGCAGTTCTTC. The chain employs TRBV19 and TRBJ2-1; 9 bases are a match to TRBD2. Trimming at V came to 3 bases and at J to 4 bases, leaving 4 bases not matched to a gene. The CDR3 is 15 residues long. Germline V gene lookup returns CDR1 LNHDA and CDR2 SQIVND (reference sequence). The entire variable domain, with the rest obtained from reference TRBV19 and TRBJ2-1, is as follows: DGGITQSPKYLFRKEGQNVTLSCEQNLNHDAMYWYRQDPGQGLRLIYYSQIVNDFQKGDIAEGYSVSREKKESFPLTVTSAQKNPTAFYLCASSIRAGGYNEQFFGPGTRLTVL.

The V and J genes are TRBV10-3 and TRBJ2-5; D gene unclear. Between the trimmed V and J ends, which lost 3 bases and 3 bases, there was a span of 11 bases. Looked up from germline, CDR1 is ENHRY and CDR2 is SYGVKD. CDR3 size: 14 residues. CDR3 bases: TGTGCCATCAGTGAAGGCTATACTAAAGAGACCCAGTACTTC. As protein: CAISEGYTKETQYF.